This T cell receptor (beta chain) was sequenced for a study of shared clonotypes between healthy human individuals (dated by TCRdb to 2018 to 2020). Looking at the study overall: Three men and two women, aged 18 to 49 years, made up the cohort. For each donor, CD4 naive and CD4 memory were each run on three plates, CD8 naive on two plates, and CD8 memory on one plate. To increase sequencing depth and limit assay-specific biases, TCR repertoire library preparation and sequencing were carried out by different laboratories using diverse techniques. To estimate repertoire size and how much clonotype sharing occurs between individuals, the study deeply sequenced the blood TCR repertoires of several healthy adults. Each donor's leukapheresis produced roughly between roughly 0.85 and 9 billion PBMCs. The study at large found these results: Even with the large sequencing depth, rarefaction of the sorted-subset datasets indicated that sequencing was incomplete. Pairwise subsampling indicated that sequencing depth was expected to affect the degree of clonotype sharing among donors. Sharing across several donors was observed for about 5% of naive CD4, over 3% of naive CD8, over 2% of memory CD4, and around 0.42% of memory CD8 clonotypes. Only blood was sampled, and tissue TCR repertoires likely differ from those in blood. Larger estimated clonotype richness was generally found for naive subsets than for memory subsets. Because the study included a small number of donors, the genetic and exposure-history diversity represented was limited. Clonotypes shared by all four sorted-subset donors showed higher generation probabilities than non-shared clonotypes.

The donors were healthy, HIV-negative adults who had no recently reported acute infections or vaccinations. Every donor was a Caucasian adult living in Nashville, Tennessee, USA. CD8 memory samples consisted of magnetically selected CD45RO+ cells combined with CCR7-negative CD45RA+ effector memory (TemRA) cells. After blood collection by leukapheresis, PBMCs were isolated using Ficoll-Histopaque density gradient centrifugation and then cryopreserved in the vapor phase of liquid nitrogen. Purity and quantity of every magnetically sorted T cell population were checked by analytical flow cytometry. Each sorted fraction had its genomic DNA isolated and then quantified by UV absorbance on a Nanodrop 2000c. This clone occurred once. Its antigen is currently not known. Base quality data are lacking; no much larger clone is found one base away. TCR CDR3 regions were amplified from genomic DNA by multiplex PCR using the deep immunoSEQ assay. For each cell subset, the extracted genomic DNA was distributed evenly across all wells of several immunoSEQ 96-well plates, and each plate served as one replicate. For sorted subsets, 200 to 250 ng of genomic DNA, equivalent to around 29,000 T cell genomes, went into each replicate PCR. Purified libraries were quantified with a Qubit 3.0 fluorometer, sized on a Bioanalyzer 2100, and re-quantified with the KAPA Library Quantification kit. Each immunoSEQ 96-well plate was sequenced on its own single-read 150-cycle Illumina NextSeq 550 flow cell. Processing in the source paper ran as follows. Because the immunoSEQ output included only junctional sequences and no quality scores, the filtering could not be the same as the filtering used for full-length reads. To assign V/J genes and CDR3, sequences were annotated against IMGT germline references using PyIR, a Python wrapper for IgBLAST v1.9. Reads were removed for weak V/J assignments (E-value above 1e-6), missing CDR3, stop codons, out-of-frame junctions, or ambiguous translated residues. V3J clonotypes were defined by identical inferred V gene, J gene, and CDR3 amino acid sequence. To compute the percentage overlap between repertoires, the number of shared unique clonotypes was divided by the size of the smaller repertoire. RTK rarefaction, the Chao1 estimator, and Recon v2.1 estimates of unobserved clonotypes were used to assess repertoire richness. For all TCRbeta clonotypes obtained by the gDNA method from a few donors, generation probabilities were computed with OLGA. Drawn from immuneACCESS, this table holds only the in-frame rearrangements with V and J called that TCRdb kept. Clones are partly lost; checked studies trace under half to an unresolved V gene and leave the rest unexplained. The V and J calls and clone size were taken over from that table, and D and trimming were inferred from the DNA. Within this sample are roughly 110,000 clones, with approximately 70% of them counted one time only. The top ten clones comprise 20% to 25% of the sample.

V gives up 5 bases and J gives up 0 bases, and the segment between their germline ends measures 10 bases. Reading from cysteine to phenylalanine, the CDR3 counts 15 amino acids. Only the CDR3 DNA stays, 45 bases, in frame from base 1. CDR1 and CDR2, per the germline V gene (reference sequence), are MNHEY and SMNVEV. This chain joins TRBV27 to TRBJ1-4; the D gene identity is not certain. The receptor's source is a woman aged 30 to 39 in good health. The sequencing input was memory CD8+ T cells sorted from blood. According to the study, the label for this sample's cell subset or site signals: CD45RO+ cells pooled with CCR7-negative TemRA cells. Read as DNA, the sequence is TGTGCCAGCAGTCCCAGCAGAGCAACTAATGAAAAACTGTTTTTT. Its protein reads: CASSPSRATNEKLFF.